This TCR beta chain came from a study of shared clonotypes between healthy human individuals. About the study: Three plates each covered CD4 naive and memory; CD8 naive two, CD8 memory one.

Broader study findings: Larger richness was generally estimated for naive than memory subsets. The authors sampled blood alone, and tissue repertoires likely differ.

Regarding this clone: As yet, its antigen is unknown.

CDR1 is SGDLS and CDR2 is YYNGEE in the germline V gene. The CDR3 consists of 13 residues. Trimming took 4 bases from V and 14 from J; bases not matched to a gene: 9. Per the original methods: Owing to the provision of junction-only sequences devoid of quality scores by immunoSEQ, filtering differed. Method: immunoSEQ multiplex PCR; TCRdb's copy keeps in-frame clones and lacks some. Clone size and V and J calls were adopted from that table, with D and trimming inferred from the DNA. The table records roughly 1,500,000 clones, around 98% of them present only once. This chain uses TRBV9 with TRBJ2-1; 10 nucleotides match TRBD2. This clonotype was sampled from a man aged 25 to 40 in good health. What was sequenced was naive CD4+ T cells sorted from blood. Sample subset: CD45RA+ positively selected. As DNA, the CDR3 is TGTGCCAGCAGCTTAGAAAGCGGGAGGGCCAAGTTCTTC. It yields the protein CASSLESGRAKFF.